These 10 T cell receptor beta chains were all obtained from the same sample, sequenced in a study of blood T cell repertoires in COVID-19. Sequencing used immunoSEQ multiplex PCR; TCRdb keeps in-frame clones, though not all of them. Of about 250,000 clones listed, about 89% were seen once; the top ten hold about 9.3%. Sequencing was carried out using PBMCs or T cells enriched from blood (not recorded which). The receptors were sampled from a man aged 35-49 years who had recovered from COVID-19.

This chain links TRBV19 with TRBJ1-2, with D perhaps TRBD1 (5 bases). This CDR3 has 14 residues. Trimming left V 5 bases short and J 8 bases short, with 18 bases between. Germline V lookup: CDR1 LNHDA, CDR2 SQIVND (reference sequence). CDR3: CASSPTGVAGGYTF. The CDR3 DNA sequence: TGTGCCAGTAGTCCCACAGGAGTGGCGGGAGGCTACACCTTC. Complete variable domain (other parts from reference TRBV19 and TRBJ1-2): DGGITQSPKYLFRKEGQNVTLSCEQNLNHDAMYWYRQDPGQGLRLIYYSQIVNDFQKGDIAEGYSVSREKKESFPLTVTSAQKNPTAFYLCASSPTGVAGGYTFGSGTRLTVV.

This clone was found once. This rearrangement joins TRBV6-1 to TRBJ1-2, with D uncertain. The germline V gene has CDR1 MNHNS and CDR2 SASEGT. The V and J ends lost 3 bases and 3 bases respectively, with 8 bases between them. CDR3 length: 13 amino acids. The CDR3, as DNA: TGTGCCAGCAGTGAGACCGGAGACTATGGCTACACCTTC. It encodes CASSETGDYGYTF.

The rearrangement joins TRBV28 to TRBJ2-7, with TRBD2 matching 7 bases. Germline V lookup: CDR1 MDHEN, CDR2 SYDVKM. This CDR3 is built from 16 residues. V lost 6 bases to trimming and J lost 2 bases; unmatched junction nucleotides: 13. CDR3 DNA sequence: TGTGCCAGCAGCCCCATACAAGCGGGGCTCCCCTACGAGCAGTACTTC. Amino acids: CASSPIQAGLPYEQYF.

The count of this clone is one. The chain carries TRBV11-3 and TRBJ1-1, with TRBD1 matching over 10 bases. CDR3 length: 16 residues. From germline, CDR1 is SGHNT and CDR2 YENEEA. The J segment lost 0 bases and the V segment lost 5 bases, leaving 6 bases of the junction unmatched. CDR3 residues: CASSPRQGAMNTEAFF. In DNA form, the CDR3 reads TGTGCCAGCAGCCCAAGACAGGGGGCGATGAACACTGAAGCTTTCTTT.

The gene calls are TRBV5-4 and TRBJ1-3, with D unresolved. Trimming shortened V by 7 bases and J by 0 bases, and 11 bases separated the two germline ends. Germline-derived CDR1 and CDR2 are SGHNT and YYREEE (reference sequence). CDR3 length equals 14 residues. In nucleotides, the CDR3 is TGTGCCAGCGGTTCGAGGGTCTCTGGAAACACCATATATTTT. Amino acids: CASGSRVSGNTIYF. The full variable domain, rest sourced from reference TRBV5-4 and TRBJ1-3, is ETGVTQSPTHLIKTRGQQVTLRCSSQSGHNTVSWYQQALGQGPQFIFQYYREEENGRGNFPPRFSGLQFPNYSSELNVNALELDDSALYLCASGSRVSGNTIYFGEGSWLTVV.

This sequence joins TRBV7-9 and TRBJ1-1; TRBD1 aligns across 10 bases. The CDR3 loop spans 15 amino acids. Germline assignment: CDR1 SEHNR and CDR2 FQNEAQ (reference sequence). The J segment lost 1 base and the V segment lost 5 bases, leaving 4 bases of the junction unmatched. CDR3 loop: CASSPGDRGNTEAFF. In nucleotides, the CDR3 is TGTGCCAGCAGCCCAGGGGACAGGGGGAACACTGAAGCTTTCTTT.

CDR3 loop: CASSKGTEQETQYF. The CDR3 DNA is TGTGCCAGCAGCAAAGGGACTGAACAAGAGACCCAGTACTTC. This chain connects TRBV5-4 to TRBJ2-5; a possible D gene is TRBD2 (6 bases). There are 14 residues in the CDR3. V shed 4 bases and J shed 2 bases, with 12 bases lying between them. CDR1 SGHNT and CDR2 YYREEE come from the germline V gene (reference sequence).

V is TRBV7-9 and J is TRBJ2-3; D call uncertain. Germline lookup yields CDR1 SEHNR and CDR2 FQNEAQ (reference sequence). The CDR3 is made up of 16 amino acids. V was trimmed by 5 bases and J by 3 bases, leaving 18 bases between them. CDR3 in DNA: TGTGCCAGCAGCATACCGGGTCCCCGGATGACAGATACGCAGTATTTT. This encodes CASSIPGPRMTDTQYF.

The chain combines TRBV30 with TRBJ2-7; a possible D gene is TRBD1 (6 bases). The CDR3 covers 12 residues. Trimming removed 2 bases at V and 5 bases at J, with 10 bases between. Germline lookup yields CDR1 GTSNPN and CDR2 SVGIG (reference sequence). CDR3 in DNA: TGTGCCTGGAGTCAGGGGTTTAACGAGCAGTACTTC. Translation: CAWSQGFNEQYF.

The chain employs TRBV6-2 or TRBV6-3 and TRBJ1-2, with D perhaps matching TRBD1 (5 bases). Trimming took off 2 bases at V and 8 bases at J, with 18 bases between the two ends. Germline V lookup: CDR1 MNHEY, CDR2 SVGEGT. The CDR3 spans 15 residues. CDR3 residues: CASSYPVGADGGYTF. In DNA, the CDR3 is TGTGCCAGCAGTTACCCCGTTGGGGCGGACGGAGGCTACACCTTC.